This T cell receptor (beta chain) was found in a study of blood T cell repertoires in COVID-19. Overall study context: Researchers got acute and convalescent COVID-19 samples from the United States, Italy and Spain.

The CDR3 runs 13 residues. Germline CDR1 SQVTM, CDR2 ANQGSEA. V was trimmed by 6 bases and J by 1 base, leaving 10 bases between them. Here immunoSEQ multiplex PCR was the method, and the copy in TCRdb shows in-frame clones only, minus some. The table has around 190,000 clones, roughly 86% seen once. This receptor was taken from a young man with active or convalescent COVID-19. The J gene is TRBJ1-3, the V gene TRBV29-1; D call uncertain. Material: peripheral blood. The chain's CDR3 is CSVTEGSGNTIYF. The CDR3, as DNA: TGCAGCGTCACGGAGGGATCTGGAAACACCATATATTTT.